Below are 5 T cell receptor beta chains sequenced from a single sample in a study of identical twins. TCRdb re-called the 5' RACE reads with MiXCR, one entry per CDR3 protein. The repertoire holds about 250,000 distinct CDR3 sequences, 11% to 15% seen once, with around 9.5% in the top ten. Sequencing input: memory (CD45RO+) T cells sorted from blood. These receptors came from a woman under 30 in good health.

The rearrangement uses TRBV6-2 or TRBV6-3 and TRBJ2-1, with D perhaps matching TRBD2 (6 bases). This CDR3 is 14 amino acids long. CDR1 MNHEY and CDR2 SVGEGT come from the germline V gene. V lost 8 bases to trimming and J lost 10 bases, with 21 bases between them. Here the CDR3 DNA reads TGTGCCAGCGGCCCCGGGACTTTCCCTAGGGAGCAGTTCTTC. This sequence encodes CASGPGTFPREQFF.

The chain links TRBV28 to TRBJ2-7; D is uncertain. The V gene's germline CDR1 is MDHEN and CDR2 SYDVKM. V lost 8 bases and J lost 2, with 10 bases in between. The CDR3 totals 12 residues. The CDR3: CASSMATYEQYF. The CDR3 DNA is TGTGCCAGCTCGATGGCTACCTACGAGCAGTACTTC.

This clonotype was counted a few times. The J gene is TRBJ1-1, the V gene TRBV30; no definite D call. The CDR3 spans 14 residues. CDR1 is GTSNPN and CDR2 is SVGIG in the germline V gene (reference sequence). Trimming removed 3 bases from V and 10 bases from J, with 21 bases in between. The CDR3 spells CAWSPSYPPVGAFF. CDR3 coding DNA: TGTGCCTGGAGCCCCTCGTACCCACCGGTGGGAGCTTTCTTT.

This clonotype was counted between two and nine times. The genes are TRBV7-6 and TRBJ2-7; TRBD2 agrees at 8 bases. CDR1 is SGHVS and CDR2 is FNYEAQ in the germline V gene. There are 15 residues in the CDR3. J gave up 7 bases and V 0 bases, and 8 bases lay outside the gene matches. In DNA, the CDR3 is TGTGCCAGCAGCTTAGCGCGGAGCGGGAGTGGAGAGCAGTACTTC. It codes for CASSLARSGSGEQYF.

V and J are TRBV28 and TRBJ2-5; 12 bases are shared with TRBD1. This CDR3 spans 16 amino acids. Trimming at V came to 5 bases and at J to 4 bases, leaving 8 bases not matched to a gene. The germline V gene has CDR1 MDHEN and CDR2 SYDVKM. The CDR3 bases are TGTGCCAGCAGTACGCTCGGGACAGGGGGCTCAGAGACCCAGTACTTC. Amino acid sequence: CASSTLGTGGSETQYF. The complete variable domain, with remaining parts taken from reference TRBV28 and TRBJ2-5, reads DVKVTQSSRYLVKRTGEKVFLECVQDMDHENMFWYRQDPGLGLRLIYFSYDVKMKEKGDIPEGYSVSREKKERFSLILESASTNQTSMYLCASSTLGTGGSETQYFGPGTRLLVL.